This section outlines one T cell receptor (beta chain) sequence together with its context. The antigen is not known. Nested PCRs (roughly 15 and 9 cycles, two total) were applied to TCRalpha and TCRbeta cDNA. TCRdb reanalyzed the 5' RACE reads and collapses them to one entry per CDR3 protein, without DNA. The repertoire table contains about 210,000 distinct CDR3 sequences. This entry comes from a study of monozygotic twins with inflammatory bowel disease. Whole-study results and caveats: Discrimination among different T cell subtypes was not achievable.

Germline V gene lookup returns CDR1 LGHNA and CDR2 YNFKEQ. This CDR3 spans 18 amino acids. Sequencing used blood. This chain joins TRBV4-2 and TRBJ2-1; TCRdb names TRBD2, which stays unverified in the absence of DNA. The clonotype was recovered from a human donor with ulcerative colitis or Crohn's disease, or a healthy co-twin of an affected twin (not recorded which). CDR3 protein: CASSLIQAGDSSYNEQFF.